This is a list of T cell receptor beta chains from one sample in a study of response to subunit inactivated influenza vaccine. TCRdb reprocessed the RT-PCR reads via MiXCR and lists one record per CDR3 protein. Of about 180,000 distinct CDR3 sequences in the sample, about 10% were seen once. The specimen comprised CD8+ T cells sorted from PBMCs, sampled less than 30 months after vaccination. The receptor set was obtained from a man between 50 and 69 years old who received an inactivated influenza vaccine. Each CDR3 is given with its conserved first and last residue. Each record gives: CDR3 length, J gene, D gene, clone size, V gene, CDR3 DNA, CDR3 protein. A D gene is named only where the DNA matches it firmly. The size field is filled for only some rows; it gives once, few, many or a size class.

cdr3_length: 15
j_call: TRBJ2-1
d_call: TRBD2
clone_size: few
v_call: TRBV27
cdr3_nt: TGTGCCAGCAGTTTACTCGCGGGAGTGATTAATGAGCAGTTCTTC
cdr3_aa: CASSLLAGVINEQFF

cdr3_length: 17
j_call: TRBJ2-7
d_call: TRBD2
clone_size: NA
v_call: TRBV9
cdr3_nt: TGTGCCAGCAGCGACAACCACCCGACTAGCGGGGTCTACGAGCAGTACTTC
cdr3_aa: CASSDNHPTSGVYEQYF

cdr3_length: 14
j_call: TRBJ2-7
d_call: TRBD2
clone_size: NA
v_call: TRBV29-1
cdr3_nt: TGCAGCGTTGACGGACTAGCGGGAGGCTACGAGCAGTACTTC
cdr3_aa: CSVDGLAGGYEQYF

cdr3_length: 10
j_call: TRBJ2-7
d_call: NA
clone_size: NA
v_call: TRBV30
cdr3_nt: TGTGCCTGGAAGGGGAGGTCCTGGCACTTC
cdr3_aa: CAWKGRSWHF

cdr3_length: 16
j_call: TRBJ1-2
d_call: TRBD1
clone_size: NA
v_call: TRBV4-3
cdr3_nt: TGCGCCAGCAGCCAAGATATAGGACAGGGAAGCTATGGCTACACCTTC
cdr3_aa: CASSQDIGQGSYGYTF

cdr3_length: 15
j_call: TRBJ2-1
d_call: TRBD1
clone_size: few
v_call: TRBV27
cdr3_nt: TGTGCCAGCAGCCTTGGGACAGGGCCGTACAATGAGCAGTTCTTC
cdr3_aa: CASSLGTGPYNEQFF

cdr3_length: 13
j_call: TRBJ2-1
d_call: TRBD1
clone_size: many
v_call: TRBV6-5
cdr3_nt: TGTGCCAGCAGTTCGGCAGGGGGCAATGAGCAGTTCTTC
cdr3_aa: CASSSAGGNEQFF

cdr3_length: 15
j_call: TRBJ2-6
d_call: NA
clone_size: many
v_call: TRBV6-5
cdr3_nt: TGTGCCAGCAGTTTCGTTGGCTCTGGGGCCAACGTCCTGACTTTC
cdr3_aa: CASSFVGSGANVLTF

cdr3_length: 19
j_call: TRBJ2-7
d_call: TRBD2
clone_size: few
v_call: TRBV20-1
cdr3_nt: TGCAGTGTTATCCCTCTCGGACTAGCGGGAGAGGCGGATGTAAACGAGCAGTACTTC
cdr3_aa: CSVIPLGLAGEADVNEQYF

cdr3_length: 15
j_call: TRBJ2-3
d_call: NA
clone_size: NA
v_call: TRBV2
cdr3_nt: TGTGCCAGCAGTGAAGGGCGGACTAGCACAGATACGCAGTATTTT
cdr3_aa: CASSEGRTSTDTQYF

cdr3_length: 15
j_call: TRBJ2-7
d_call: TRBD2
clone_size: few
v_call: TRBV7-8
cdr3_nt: TGTGCCAGCGGGGGGGGGAAATCTTCCAAATACGAGCAGTACTTC
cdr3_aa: CASGGGKSSKYEQYF

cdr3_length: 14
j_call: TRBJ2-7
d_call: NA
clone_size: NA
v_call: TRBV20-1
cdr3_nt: TGCAGTGCTGGGGGACACTCTAGCTCCTACGAGCAGTACTTC
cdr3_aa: CSAGGHSSSYEQYF

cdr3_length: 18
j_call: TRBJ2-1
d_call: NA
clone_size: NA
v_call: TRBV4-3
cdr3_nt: TGCGCCAGCAGCCAGGATCAAGACTGGACGAGCTCCTACAATGAGCAGTTCTTC
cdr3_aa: CASSQDQDWTSSYNEQFF

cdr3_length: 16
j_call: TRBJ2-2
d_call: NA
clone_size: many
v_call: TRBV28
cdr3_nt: TGTGCCAGCAGCCCCTTAAGGACAGTTCACACCGGGGAGCTGTTTTTT
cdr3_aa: CASSPLRTVHTGELFF

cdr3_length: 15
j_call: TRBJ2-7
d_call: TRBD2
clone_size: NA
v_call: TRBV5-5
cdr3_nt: TGTGCCAGCAGCCGATGGACTAGCGGGGGGAACGAGCAGTACTTC
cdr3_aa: CASSRWTSGGNEQYF

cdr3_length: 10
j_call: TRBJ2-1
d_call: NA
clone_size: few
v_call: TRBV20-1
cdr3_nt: TGCAGTGGCGCCTACAATGAGCAGTTCTTC
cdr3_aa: CSGAYNEQFF

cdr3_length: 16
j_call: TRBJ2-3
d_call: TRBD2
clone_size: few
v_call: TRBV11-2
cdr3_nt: TGTGCCAGCAGCCCAAGTAGCGGGTTCATCACAGATACGCAGTATTTT
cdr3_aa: CASSPSSGFITDTQYF

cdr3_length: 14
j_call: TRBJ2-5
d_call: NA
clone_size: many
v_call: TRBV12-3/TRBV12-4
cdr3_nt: TGTGCCAGCACCCTACAGGGATTCTCGGAGACCCAGTACTTC
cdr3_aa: CASTLQGFSETQYF

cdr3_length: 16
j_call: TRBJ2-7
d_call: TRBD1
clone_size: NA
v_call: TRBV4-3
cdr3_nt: TGCGCCAGCAGCCAAGTCTTGGGACAGGGGGCCTACGAGCAGTACTTC
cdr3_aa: CASSQVLGQGAYEQYF

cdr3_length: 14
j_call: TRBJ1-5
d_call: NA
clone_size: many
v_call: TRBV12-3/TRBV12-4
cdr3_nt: TGTGCCAGCAGTTTAGGACAGGGCAATCAGCCCCAGCATTTT
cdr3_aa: CASSLGQGNQPQHF

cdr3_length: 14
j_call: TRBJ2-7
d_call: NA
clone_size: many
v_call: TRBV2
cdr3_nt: TGTGCCAGCAGCCCGGGGAGGGGGCGGTGGGAGCAGTACTTC
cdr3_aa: CASSPGRGRWEQYF

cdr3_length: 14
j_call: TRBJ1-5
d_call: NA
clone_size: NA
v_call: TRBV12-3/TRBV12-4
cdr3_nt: TGTGCCATCCCCATGGGAGGGTCGGTGGAGCCCCAGCATTTT
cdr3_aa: CAIPMGGSVEPQHF

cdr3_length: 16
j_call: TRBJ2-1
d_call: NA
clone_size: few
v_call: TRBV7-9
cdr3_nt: TGTGCCAGCAGCTCCTTAGCGCGGGGCCTATACAATGAGCAGTTCTTC
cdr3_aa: CASSSLARGLYNEQFF

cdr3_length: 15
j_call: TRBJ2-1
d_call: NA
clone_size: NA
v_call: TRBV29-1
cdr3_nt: TGCAGCGTTGAGGGGGGGCAGGGGGAACACAATGAGCAGTTCTTC
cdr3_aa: CSVEGGQGEHNEQFF

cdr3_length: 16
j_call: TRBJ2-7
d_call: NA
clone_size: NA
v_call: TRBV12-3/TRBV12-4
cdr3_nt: TGTTCCAGCAGTTCTCGAGAGTCCGACAGTAGCTACGAGCAGTACTTC
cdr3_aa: CSSSSRESDSSYEQYF

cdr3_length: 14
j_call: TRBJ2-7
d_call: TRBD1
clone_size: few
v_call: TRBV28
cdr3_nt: TGTGCCAGCAGTTTGACAGGGAAGGTCTACGAGCAGTACTTC
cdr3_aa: CASSLTGKVYEQYF

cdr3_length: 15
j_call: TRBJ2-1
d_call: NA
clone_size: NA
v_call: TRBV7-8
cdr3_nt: TGTGCCAGCAGCCCGAGGGACAAGCTGTACAATGAGCAGTTCTTC
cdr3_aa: CASSPRDKLYNEQFF

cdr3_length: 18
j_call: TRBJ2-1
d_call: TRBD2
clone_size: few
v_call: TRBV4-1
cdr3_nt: TGCGCCAGCAGCCAAGATATGACAGCCGGGGGGTCCTACAATGAGCAGTTCTTC
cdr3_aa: CASSQDMTAGGSYNEQFF

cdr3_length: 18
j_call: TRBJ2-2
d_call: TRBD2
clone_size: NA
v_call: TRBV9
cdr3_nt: TGTGCCAGCAGCGTAGCAGGAGCGGGAGGGCCGAACACCGGGGAGCTGTTTTTT
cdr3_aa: CASSVAGAGGPNTGELFF

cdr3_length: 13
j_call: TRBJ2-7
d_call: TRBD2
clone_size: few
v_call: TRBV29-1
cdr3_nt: TGCAGCGTTGCCCCGGGACTAGCCTACGAGCAGTACTTC
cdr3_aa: CSVAPGLAYEQYF

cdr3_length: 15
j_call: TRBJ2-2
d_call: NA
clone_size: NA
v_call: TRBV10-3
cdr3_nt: TGTGCCATCAGTGACCCTGGACCCGATGGCGGGGAGCTGTTTTTT
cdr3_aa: CAISDPGPDGGELFF

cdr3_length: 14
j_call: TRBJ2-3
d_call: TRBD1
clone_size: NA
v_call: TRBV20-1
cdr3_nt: TGCAGTGCTAGTAGGGCCAGGGGGCGAGATACGCAGTATTTT
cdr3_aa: CSASRARGRDTQYF

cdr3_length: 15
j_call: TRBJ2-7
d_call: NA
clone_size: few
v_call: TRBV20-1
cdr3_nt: TGCAGTGCTAGAGATCTTTTCGGGCGCATCTACGAGCAGTACTTC
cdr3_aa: CSARDLFGRIYEQYF

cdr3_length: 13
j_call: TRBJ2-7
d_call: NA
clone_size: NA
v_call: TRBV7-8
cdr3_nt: TGTGCCAGCAGCTTAGCGCGCGGAAGCGAGCAGTACTTC
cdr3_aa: CASSLARGSEQYF

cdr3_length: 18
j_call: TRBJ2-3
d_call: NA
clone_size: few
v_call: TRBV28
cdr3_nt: TGTGCCAGCAGTCCACGCATGGGACACCAGATGTTCACAGATACGCAGTATTTT
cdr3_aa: CASSPRMGHQMFTDTQYF

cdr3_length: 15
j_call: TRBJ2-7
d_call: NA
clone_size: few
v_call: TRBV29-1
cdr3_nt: TGCAGCGTTGAAGTGTGGCGGGATACATCCTACGAGCAGTACTTC
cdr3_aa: CSVEVWRDTSYEQYF

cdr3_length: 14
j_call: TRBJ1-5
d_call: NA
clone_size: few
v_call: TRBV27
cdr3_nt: TGTGCCAGCAGTTTATATGTGGGAAATCAGCCCCAGCATTTT
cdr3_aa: CASSLYVGNQPQHF

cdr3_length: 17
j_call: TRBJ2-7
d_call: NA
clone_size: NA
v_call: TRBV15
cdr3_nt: TGTGCCACCAGCACTGAGTTCCTACAGGAGAGCTCCTACGAGCAGTACTTC
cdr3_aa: CATSTEFLQESSYEQYF

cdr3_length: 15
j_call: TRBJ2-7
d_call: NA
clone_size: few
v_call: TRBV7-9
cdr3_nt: TGTGCCAGCAGCTTAGAGGCCAGGGGAATATACGAGCAGTACTTC
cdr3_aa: CASSLEARGIYEQYF

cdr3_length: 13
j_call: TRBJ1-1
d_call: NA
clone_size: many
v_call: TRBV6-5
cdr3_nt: TGTGCCAGCAGTTACTACGGGGCCACTGAAGCTTTCTTT
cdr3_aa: CASSYYGATEAFF

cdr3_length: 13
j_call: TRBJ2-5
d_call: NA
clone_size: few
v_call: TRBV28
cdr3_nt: TGTGCCAGCGGGCGGGTTCCTCCACAGACCCAGTACTTC
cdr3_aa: CASGRVPPQTQYF